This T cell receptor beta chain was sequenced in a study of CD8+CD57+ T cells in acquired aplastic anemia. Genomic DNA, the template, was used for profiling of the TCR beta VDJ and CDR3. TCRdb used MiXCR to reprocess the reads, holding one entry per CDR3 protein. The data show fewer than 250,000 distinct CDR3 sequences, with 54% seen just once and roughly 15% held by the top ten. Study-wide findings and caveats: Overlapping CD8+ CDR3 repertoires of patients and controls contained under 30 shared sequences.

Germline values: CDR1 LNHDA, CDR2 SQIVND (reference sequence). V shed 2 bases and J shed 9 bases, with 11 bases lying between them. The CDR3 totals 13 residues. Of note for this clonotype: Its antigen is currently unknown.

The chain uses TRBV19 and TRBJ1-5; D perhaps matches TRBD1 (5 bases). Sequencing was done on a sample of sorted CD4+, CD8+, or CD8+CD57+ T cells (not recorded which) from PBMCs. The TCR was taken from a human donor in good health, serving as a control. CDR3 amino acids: CASSIQGIGPQHF. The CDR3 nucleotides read TGTGCCAGTAGTATACAGGGTATTGGGCCCCAGCATTTT.